These T cell receptor beta chains were read from a single sample in a study of tumor-infiltrating lymphocytes in primary liver carcinoma. Each CDR3 protein is one row after TCRdb ran MiXCR on the multiplex PCR reads. Here the sample spans tens of thousands of distinct CDR3 sequences, less than 85% being singletons. The sample comprised liver tumor tissue from sampling region 5. The origin of the receptors is a man aged 35 to 55 with primary liver carcinoma and hepatitis B virus infection. Both conserved end residues are part of each CDR3. A D gene is named only where the DNA matches it firmly. The size field is filled for only some rows; it gives once, few, many or a size class.

v_gene	j_gene	abundance	d_gene	CDR3aa	CDR3nt
TRBV29-1	TRBJ2-3	-	-	CNVIETADTQYF	TGCAACGTTATCGAGACAGCAGATACGCAGTATTTT
TRBV14	TRBJ2-7	many	-	CASSQGTYYEQYF	TGTGCCAGCAGCCAAGGGACCTACTACGAGCAGTACTTC
TRBV7-9	TRBJ1-1	-	-	CASSPPGGWDTEAFF	TGTGCCAGCAGCCCCCCGGGGGGGTGGGACACTGAAGCTTTCTTT
TRBV14	TRBJ2-7	once	TRBD2	CVSGMGGLLEQYF	TGTGTCAGCGGGATGGGAGGACTCCTGGAGCAGTACTTC
TRBV11-2	TRBJ2-1	-	-	CAGSLSDAYEQFF	TGTGCCGGCAGCTTAAGCGATGCCTATGAGCAGTTCTTC
TRBV29-1	TRBJ1-5	-	-	CSVGNSLLGTGTQHF	TGCAGCGTTGGAAACAGTCTGCTAGGAACAGGTACGCAGCATTTT
TRBV28	TRBJ2-1	many	-	CATLGGDRRYNEQFF	TGTGCCACTTTGGGGGGGGACAGGCGTTACAATGAGCAGTTCTTC
TRBV11-2	TRBJ2-7	-	-	CASSRGTAGSYEQYF	TGTGCCAGTAGTCGTGGGACCGCCGGCTCCTACGAGCAGTACTTC
TRBV6-1	TRBJ2-7	-	TRBD2	CTSRLAEDYVQYF	TGTACCAGCAGGCTAGCGGAGGACTACGTGCAGTACTTC
TRBV6-5	TRBJ2-7	-	TRBD1	CTSSYSYDRTGVFPQYF	TGTACCAGCAGTTACTCGTACGACAGGACAGGGGTATTCCCTCAGTACTTC
TRBV6-5	TRBJ1-3	-	-	CPSSFGARSENTIYF	TGTCCCAGCAGTTTCGGGGCCAGATCTGAAAACACCATATATTTT
TRBV5-1	TRBJ2-2	-	TRBD1	CASSWEPTGANTGELFF	TGCGCCAGCAGCTGGGAGCCTACAGGGGCGAACACTGGGGAGCTGTTTTTT
TRBV4-1	TRBJ2-2	-	-	CASKQALNTGELFF	TGCGCCAGCAAGCAAGCTCTGAACACAGGGGAGCTGTTTTTT
TRBV11-2	TRBJ2-1	-	TRBD2	CGSSLDIGLAMGEQLF	TGTGGCAGTAGCTTGGATATCGGACTAGCCATGGGTGAGCAGCTCTTC
TRBV7-3	TRBJ2-5	-	-	CASSKQGGSEIQYF	TGTGCCAGCAGCAAACAGGGGGGGTCAGAGATCCAGTACTTC
TRBV5-1	TRBJ1-3	few	-	CASNLAASGNTIYF	TGCGCCAGCAACTTGGCGGCCTCTGGAAACACCATATATTTT
TRBV11-2	TRBJ2-3	-	-	CASSLLALSTDTQCF	TGTGCCAGCAGCTTACTAGCGCTTAGCACAGATACGCAATGTTTT
TRBV7-9	TRBJ1-5	few	-	CASGHSNQPQHF	TGTGCCAGCGGCCATAGCAATCAGCCCCAGCATTTT
TRBV11-1	TRBJ2-7	few	-	CASSSADEQYF	TGTGCCAGCAGCTCGGCAGACGAGCAGTACTTC
TRBV12-3/TRBV12-4	TRBJ2-7	-	-	CANRLGKSCEQYF	TGTGCCAACAGACTGGGAAAGTCCTGCGAGCAGTACTTC
TRBV5-6	TRBJ1-2	many	TRBD1	CASSQPGTGGIYGYTF	TGTGCCAGCAGTCAGCCCGGGACAGGGGGCATCTATGGCTACACCTTC
TRBV5-6	TRBJ2-1	-	TRBD1	CASSSRDSPSTYNEQFF	TGTGCCAGCAGCTCACGGGACAGCCCCAGCACTTACAATGAGCAGTTCTTC
TRBV25-1	TRBJ1-6	-	-	CAISFLPNSPLHF	TGTGCCATCAGTTTTCTCCCGAATTCACCCCTCCACTTT
TRBV29-1	TRBJ2-1	-	TRBD1	CSVAQGKRDGQFF	TGTAGCGTCGCACAGGGGAAAAGAGATGGGCAGTTCTTC
TRBV6-1	TRBJ2-7	-	-	CAFSEWVFYDQYF	TGTGCCTTCAGTGAATGGGTTTTCTACGACCAGTACTTC
TRBV4-1	TRBJ2-1	-	TRBD2	CTSSQSGTSVNNEQFF	TGCACCAGCAGTCAATCCGGGACTAGCGTTAACAATGAGCAGTTCTTC
TRBV28	TRBJ2-7	few	TRBD1	CASNFVQGNDEQYF	TGTGCCAGCAATTTCGTACAGGGGAATGACGAGCAGTACTTC